The 17 T cell receptor beta chains below come from one sample, sequenced in a study of identical twins. TCRdb reprocessed the 5' RACE reads via MiXCR and lists one record per CDR3 protein. In the table there are approximately 240,000 distinct CDR3 sequences, around 15% of which are singletons. The sequenced material came from memory (CD45RO+) T cells sorted from blood. These receptors were obtained from a woman under 30 in good health.

This clonotype was observed at least ten times. This chain connects TRBV7-2 to TRBJ2-7, with D unresolved. Germline CDR1 and CDR2: SGHTA and FQGNSA. Trimming took off 3 bases at V and 6 bases at J, with 15 bases between the two ends. The CDR3 is made up of 14 amino acids. The CDR3 region has the DNA TGTGCCAGCAGCTTGGTTCGTCTCGAGGCCGAGCAGTACTTC. It encodes CASSLVRLEAEQYF.

This clonotype turned up a few times. This chain connects TRBV11-3 to TRBJ2-1; a weak D match, TRBD2 (5 bases). V lost 3 bases and J lost 4, with 19 bases in between. The CDR3 runs 17 residues. Germline values: CDR1 SGHNT, CDR2 YENEEA. The CDR3 DNA sequence: TGTGCCAGCAGCTTGGGAAAGGTAGCGAACGGATACAATGAGCAGTTCTTC. It yields the protein CASSLGKVANGYNEQFF.

This sequence joins TRBV27 and TRBJ1-5, with D possibly matching TRBD1 (6 bases). CDR1 and CDR2 (germline): MNHEY, SMNVEV (reference sequence). Trimming shortened V by 3 bases and J by 9 bases, and 12 bases separated the two germline ends. The CDR3 runs to 13 residues. CDR3 nucleotides: TGTGCCAGCAGTTTTGGGGTAGGGGGGCCCCAGCATTTT. This gives the protein CASSFGVGGPQHF.

The table lists this clonotype with many counts. This chain joins TRBV27 and TRBJ1-2; 7 nucleotides line up with TRBD1. Germline V gene lookup returns CDR1 MNHEY and CDR2 SMNVEV (reference sequence). The CDR3 runs to 13 residues. The V segment lost 3 bases and the J segment 4 bases; nucleotides outside the gene matches: 2. The CDR3 coding sequence is TGTGCCAGCAGTTTGACAGGGTCCTATGGCTACACCTTC. This gives the protein CASSLTGSYGYTF.

V gene TRBV5-1 combines with J gene TRBJ1-1; D gene unclear. CDR1 and CDR2 (germline): SGHRS, YFSETQ. The CDR3 runs 14 residues. Trimming took off 7 bases at V and 5 bases at J, with 18 bases between the two ends. The CDR3 is CASSGLSGGTEAFF. CDR3 DNA: TGCGCCAGCTCCGGACTCTCTGGAGGTACTGAAGCTTTCTTT.

This chain joins TRBV5-1 and TRBJ2-1, with D possibly called TRBD1 or TRBD2 (5 bases each). The V and J ends lost 5 bases and 1 base respectively, with 13 bases between them. Looked up from germline, CDR1 is SGHRS and CDR2 is YFSETQ. The CDR3 contains 15 residues. This CDR3 is CASRASGQSYNEQFF. CDR3 nucleotide sequence: TGCGCCAGCAGGGCCTCGGGGCAGTCCTACAATGAGCAGTTCTTC.

The V and J genes are TRBV7-2 and TRBJ2-7; D is unclear. The CDR3 has 14 amino acids. CDR1 is SGHTA and CDR2 is FQGNSA in the germline V gene. With 5 bases removed from V and 2 bases from J, the gap between germline ends came to 13 bases. The CDR3 coding sequence is TGTGCCAGCAGCATTCTATGGGGTGCCTACGAGCAGTACTTC. It encodes CASSILWGAYEQYF. Looking up the rest from reference TRBV7-2 and TRBJ2-7 gives the full variable domain: GAGVSQSPSNKVTEKGKDVELRCDPISGHTALYWYRQSLGQGLEFLIYFQGNSAPDKSGLPSDRFSAERTGGSVSTLTIQRTQQEDSAVYLCASSILWGAYEQYFGPGTRLTVT.

This clonotype was counted at least ten times. The chain carries TRBV7-2 and TRBJ1-1, with D unresolved. Trimming took 2 bases from V and 2 from J, leaving 6 bases between them. This CDR3 comprises 13 residues. Germline CDR1 and CDR2: SGHTA and FQGNSA. In DNA form, the CDR3 reads TGTGCCAGCAGCTTAAACGGAAACACTGAAGCTTTCTTT. It encodes CASSLNGNTEAFF.

The chain uses TRBV20-1 and TRBJ1-4; a possible D gene is TRBD1 (6 bases). The CDR3 is 15 amino acids. Trimming cost V 0 bases and J 8 bases, with 16 bases left between them. Looked up from germline, CDR1 is DFQATT and CDR2 is SNEGSKA (reference sequence). CDR3 bases: TGCAGTGCTAGAGATCCCGTACAGGGCATCGAAAAACTGTTTTTT. Translated, it gives CSARDPVQGIEKLFF.

The chain recombines TRBV18 with TRBJ2-7; TRBD1 or TRBD2 may be the D gene (6 bases each). Germline-derived CDR1 and CDR2 are KGHSH and LQKENI. V lost 3 bases to trimming and J lost 0 bases, with 12 bases between them. The CDR3 totals 15 residues. This CDR3 is CASSPGRDNSYEQYF. CDR3 DNA: TGTGCCAGCTCACCTGGGCGGGACAACTCCTACGAGCAGTACTTC.

The V gene is TRBV5-1, the J gene TRBJ2-5; maybe TRBD2 (7 bases). V shed 4 bases and J shed 5 bases, with 12 bases lying between them. Germline loops: CDR1 SGHRS, CDR2 YFSETQ. The CDR3 spans 13 residues. DNA for the CDR3: TGCGCCAGCAGCCAAGGGGGGGAGGAGACCCAGTACTTC. It codes for CASSQGGEETQYF.

This clonotype was picked up a small number of times. The chain is built from TRBV28 and TRBJ2-4, with D perhaps TRBD1 (5 bases). Germline V CDR1 and CDR2: MDHEN, SYDVKM. V lost 4 bases to trimming and J lost 6 bases, with 22 bases between them. This CDR3 has 17 amino acids. CDR3 loop: CASSSRRIVGAANIQYF. The CDR3 bases are TGTGCCAGCAGTTCCCGACGGATTGTAGGGGCGGCAAACATTCAGTACTTC.

This clonotype occurred a few times. The rearrangement links TRBV5-1 to TRBJ2-5; TRBD2 is a possible D gene (6 bases). The CDR3 is 15 residues long. V was cut by 2 bases and J by 5 bases, with 16 bases left in between. Looked up from germline, CDR1 is SGHRS and CDR2 is YFSETQ. In DNA, the CDR3 is TGCGCCAGCAGCTTTTACCCGGGAGTCCAGGAGACCCAGTACTTC. It translates to CASSFYPGVQETQYF.

This rearrangement joins TRBV20-1 to TRBJ1-5; D is unclear. The CDR3 runs to 14 residues. The V end lost 3 bases, the J end lost 0 bases, and 9 bases lay between the germline ends. Germline V CDR1 and CDR2: DFQATT, SNEGSKA (reference sequence). CDR3 coding DNA: TGCAGTGCTAGGGACGCGAATAGCAATCAGCCCCAGCATTTT. Protein: CSARDANSNQPQHF.

The rearrangement links TRBV20-1 to TRBJ2-7; tentative D call: TRBD1 (5 bases). CDR1 is DFQATT, CDR2 SNEGSKA, per germline (reference sequence). The CDR3 contains 14 residues. Trimming removed 0 bases from V and 0 bases from J, with 9 bases in between. As DNA, the CDR3 is TGCAGTGCTAGAGATCCCAGGGTCTCCTACGAGCAGTACTTC. It yields the protein CSARDPRVSYEQYF.

This clonotype was detected many times. The J gene is TRBJ2-1, the V gene TRBV5-1; TRBD2 aligns across 13 bases. Germline CDR1 SGHRS, CDR2 YFSETQ. The CDR3 extends over 17 amino acids. The J segment lost 9 bases and the V segment lost 6 bases, leaving 15 bases of the junction unmatched. The CDR3: CASTHDRTSGRGGEQFF. In DNA, the CDR3 is TGCGCCAGCACCCACGACAGGACTAGCGGGAGAGGGGGTGAGCAGTTCTTC.

The chain employs TRBV19 and TRBJ2-7; TRBD2 matches at 13 bases. Germline values: CDR1 LNHDA, CDR2 SQIVND (reference sequence). The CDR3 sequence is 14 residues long. Unmatched junction bases numbered 3, after V lost 5 bases and J lost 5 bases. The CDR3 DNA sequence: TGTGCCAGTAGTGTGGGACTAGCGGGAAACGAGCAGTACTTC. This codes for CASSVGLAGNEQYF.